The 10 T cell receptor beta chains presented below share a single source sample, sequenced in a study of shared clonotypes between healthy human individuals. Method: immunoSEQ multiplex PCR; TCRdb's copy keeps in-frame clones and lacks some. Here the sample spans some 1 million clones, about 75% being singletons. The sequenced material came from memory CD4+ T cells sorted from blood. Subset in this sample: CD45RA-negative fraction. These receptors were obtained from a man aged 18 to 30 in good health.

V gene TRBV5-5 combines with J gene TRBJ1-6, with TRBD1 matching over 9 bases. Germline loops: CDR1 SGHKS, CDR2 YYEKEE (reference sequence). With V trimmed by 0 bases and J by 6 bases, 1 base remained unmatched. There are 15 residues in the CDR3. The CDR3 DNA is TGTGCCAGCAGCTTGGAGGACAGGGGTAATTCACCCCTCCACTTT. Translated: CASSLEDRGNSPLHF. Looking up the rest from reference TRBV5-5 and TRBJ1-6 gives the full variable domain: DAGVTQSPTHLIKTRGQQVTLRCSPISGHKSVSWYQQVLGQGPQFIFQYYEKEERGRGNFPDRFSARQFPNYSSELNVNALLLGDSALYLCASSLEDRGNSPLHFGNGTRLTVT.

This clone was observed a handful of times. V usage is TRBV21-1 and J usage is TRBJ1-4; TRBD1 reflects the table's D call only, with no check against the DNA. TRBV21-1 is a pseudogene. The CDR3 is 14 residues long. The CDR3 nucleotides are TGTGCCAGCAGCAAAGCGGGACAGGACGAAAAACTGTTTTTT. The encoded protein is CASSKAGQDEKLFF.

The chain uses TRBV30 and TRBJ2-7; 9 nucleotides match TRBD1. The CDR3 contains 15 residues. Trimming at V came to 3 bases and at J to 0 bases, leaving 6 bases not matched to a gene. Germline V gives CDR1 GTSNPN, CDR2 SVGIG (reference sequence). In DNA form, the CDR3 reads TGTGCCTGGAGGGGGGACAGGGTCCACTCCTACGAGCAGTACTTC. This sequence encodes CAWRGDRVHSYEQYF.

The chain joins TRBV28 to TRBJ2-5; 14 bases match TRBD2. The V and J ends lost 5 bases and 5 bases, in that order; junction bases with no gene match: 7. The CDR3 runs to 16 residues. CDR1 is MDHEN and CDR2 is SYDVKM in the germline V gene. CDR3 residues: CASSTTSGGVRETQYF. CDR3 nucleotides: TGTGCCAGCAGTACGACTAGCGGGGGGGTCCGGGAGACCCAGTACTTC. Full variable domain (missing parts from reference TRBV28 and TRBJ2-5): DVKVTQSSRYLVKRTGEKVFLECVQDMDHENMFWYRQDPGLGLRLIYFSYDVKMKEKGDIPEGYSVSREKKERFSLILESASTNQTSMYLCASSTTSGGVRETQYFGPGTRLLVL.

The chain combines TRBV10-2 with TRBJ1-5; D is undetermined. Germline V CDR1 and CDR2: WSHSY, SAAADI. V was pared by 5 bases and J by 3 bases, with 11 bases between. This CDR3 is 14 amino acids long. The DNA of the CDR3 is TGCGCCAGCAGTACTGACGGCAACAATCAGCCCCAGCATTTT. Protein sequence: CASSTDGNNQPQHF.

This clone came up a few times. The chain employs TRBV7-2 and TRBJ2-5, with 7 bases identical to TRBD1. The junction had 11 bases not matched to a gene; V was cut back by 1 base and J by 9 bases. Per the germline V gene, CDR1 is SGHTA and CDR2 is FQGNSA. The length of the CDR3 is 15 residues. In DNA, the CDR3 is TGTGCCAGCAGCTTAGGGGGACAGCGTTGGGCGGCCCAGTACTTC. Translated: CASSLGGQRWAAQYF.

The chain combines TRBV25-1 with TRBJ1-3; D gene ambiguous. The V end was cut by 2 bases, the J end by 0 bases, with 5 bases between. This CDR3 has 14 residues. CDR1 MGHDK and CDR2 SYGVNS come from the germline V gene. CDR3 nucleotide sequence: TGTGCCAGCAGTGAACAAGGCTCTGGAAACACCATATATTTT. Translation: CASSEQGSGNTIYF.

This clone has a single count. This chain uses TRBV4-1 with TRBJ2-7, with 8 positions matching TRBD2. This CDR3 is built from 17 residues. The germline gives CDR1 MGHRA, CDR2 YSYEKL. Unmatched junction bases numbered 11, after V lost 3 bases and J lost 1 base. CDR3 in DNA: TGCGCCAGCAGCCACTCCGTTACTAGCGGTCAATCCTACGAGCAGTACTTC. Its protein is CASSHSVTSGQSYEQYF.

This chain uses TRBV18 with TRBJ2-7; 12 bases are a match to TRBD1. Germline V gene lookup returns CDR1 KGHSH and CDR2 LQKENI. V lost 2 bases to trimming and J lost 6 bases; unmatched junction nucleotides: 5. This CDR3 comprises 15 residues. CDR3 sequence: CASSPAGQGAFEQYF. CDR3 bases: TGTGCCAGCTCACCAGCGGGACAGGGGGCATTCGAGCAGTACTTC.

There are a few counts of this clone. The chain employs TRBV7-2 and TRBJ2-1; D is possibly TRBD1 or TRBD2 (6 bases each). Trimming stripped 10 bases from V and 5 bases from J, with 15 bases between. The CDR3 has 13 residues. Germline loops: CDR1 SGHTA, CDR2 FQGNSA. The CDR3: CATGGRMNNEQFF. The CDR3 nucleotides are TGTGCCACCGGGGGCAGAATGAACAATGAGCAGTTCTTC.